The 26 T cell receptor beta chains below were found in one sample sequenced in a study of T cell responses to AZD1222 COVID-19 vaccine. Using immunoSEQ multiplex PCR, the repertoire was profiled, and TCRdb retains in-frame clones only, with some absent. This table has about 110,000 clones, about 87% appearing once. The sequences come from peripheral blood, collected on day 0 of AZD1222 vaccination. Receptor source: an adult in good health.

V usage is TRBV7-7 and J usage is TRBJ1-1; D perhaps matches TRBD1 (6 bases). Germline assignment: CDR1 SSHAT and CDR2 FNYEAQ (reference sequence). Trimming left V 2 bases short and J 5 bases short, with 9 bases between. The CDR3 contains 13 residues. Written as DNA, the CDR3 is TGTGCCAGCAGCTTACGGCAGGGGACTGAAGCTTTCTTT. Translating gives CASSLRQGTEAFF.

This clone has only a few counts. The CDR3 DNA follows: TGCGCCAGCAGCCGGGACAGGGGACATGGGGAGACCCAGTACTTC. Its translation: CASSRDRGHGETQYF. The chain combines TRBV10-2 with TRBJ2-5; 10 nucleotides align to TRBD1. Germline assignment: CDR1 WSHSY and CDR2 SAAADI. The ends lost 6 bases at V and 5 bases at J; junction bases unmatched: 9. This CDR3 comprises 15 residues.

Only a few counts were recorded for this clone. The chain employs TRBV9 and TRBJ2-7; no clear D gene. Trimming removed 7 bases from V and 0 bases from J, with 14 bases in between. The CDR3 consists of 14 residues. CDR1 SGDLS and CDR2 YYNGEE come from the germline V gene. In DNA form, the CDR3 reads TGTGCCAGCGTAAAGGGCGTGAGCTCCTACGAGCAGTACTTC. It encodes CASVKGVSSYEQYF. Full variable domain (outside the CDR3, taken from reference TRBV9 and TRBJ2-7): DSGVTQTPKHLITATGQRVTLRCSPRSGDLSVYWYQQSLDQGLQFLIQYYNGEERAKGNILERFSAQQFPDLHSELNLSSLELGDSALYFCASVKGVSSYEQYFGPGTRLTVT.

This chain connects TRBV11-2 to TRBJ2-7; a possible D gene is TRBD1 (6 bases). Germline CDR1 SGHAT, CDR2 FQNNGV. Trimming took 5 bases from V and 7 from J, leaving 12 bases between them. This CDR3 is built from 12 residues. This CDR3 reads CASSLGTFEQYF. CDR3 sequence (DNA): TGTGCCAGCAGCCTCGGGACATTTGAGCAGTACTTC.

The chain employs TRBV3-1 (or the pseudogene TRBV3-2) and TRBJ2-1; the D is unclear. Germline CDR1 LGHDT, CDR2 YNNKEL (reference sequence). This CDR3 contains 13 residues. Trimming removed 6 bases from V and 5 bases from J, with 11 bases in between. The CDR3, as DNA: TGTGCCAGCAGGTCCTGGGTCCACAATGAGCAGTTCTTC. Translated: CASRSWVHNEQFF.

V and J are TRBV4-1 and TRBJ1-1; 9 bases map to TRBD1. Germline V lookup: CDR1 MGHRA, CDR2 YSYEKL. This CDR3 spans 15 amino acids. J gave up 9 bases and V 1 base, and 9 bases lay outside the gene matches. Here the CDR3 reads CASSQVWTGVPQAFF. The CDR3 DNA follows: TGCGCCAGCAGCCAAGTTTGGACAGGGGTCCCCCAAGCTTTCTTT.

This chain links TRBV2 with TRBJ2-7; no clear D. CDR1 and CDR2 (germline): SNHLY, FYNNEI. The V end was cut by 0 bases, the J end by 9 bases, with 15 bases between. CDR3 size: 14 residues. CDR3 in amino acids: CASSEAPVPGVQYF. The CDR3 bases are TGTGCCAGCAGTGAAGCGCCCGTTCCCGGTGTGCAGTACTTC.

DNA for the CDR3: TGTGCCTGGAGTGGGGCTAAGGGGGCCGATGAGCAGTTCTTC. Protein sequence: CAWSGAKGADEQFF. V gene TRBV30 combines with J gene TRBJ2-1; 7 nucleotides align to TRBD1. Germline trimming cut 1 base from V and 8 bases from J; bases unmatched to any gene: 8. The CDR3 extends over 14 amino acids. Germline V CDR1 and CDR2: GTSNPN, SVGIG (reference sequence).

The rearrangement uses TRBV5-1 and TRBJ2-4; 7 nucleotides match TRBD1. The V gene end was trimmed by 3 bases and the J gene end by 6 bases; junction bases not matched to a gene: 6. There are 14 residues in the CDR3. CDR1 and CDR2 from the germline V gene are SGHRS and YFSETQ. Here the CDR3 DNA reads TGCGCCAGCAGCTCGGACAGGCTGGGAAACATTCAGTACTTC. Translated: CASSSDRLGNIQYF.

The V and J genes are TRBV7-9 and TRBJ1-3, with D possibly being TRBD1 (5 bases). Trimming took off 5 bases at V and 5 bases at J, with 13 bases between the two ends. The CDR3 has 14 residues. Germline V gene data show CDR1 as SEHNR and CDR2 as FQNEAQ (reference sequence). DNA for the CDR3: TGTGCCAGCAGCCGACAGAATGATCGAAACACCATATATTTT. Translation: CASSRQNDRNTIYF.

The table lists this clone with a few counts. The chain couples TRBV10-1 to TRBJ2-7, with D tentatively TRBD2 (6 bases). Per the germline V gene, CDR1 is WNHNN and CDR2 is SYGVQD (reference sequence). The CDR3 is 13 amino acids. Trimming stripped 5 bases from V and 3 bases from J, with 11 bases between. CDR3 nucleotide sequence: TGCGCCAGCAGTCCCGGCGGGGTCTACGAGCAGTACTTC. Translated, it gives CASSPGGVYEQYF.

J is TRBJ1-4 and V is TRBV6-1; no firm D call. In germline, CDR1 is MNHNS, CDR2 SASEGT. The germline V and J ends were trimmed by 4 bases and 4 bases, with 19 bases remaining between them. The CDR3 covers 17 residues. As DNA, the CDR3 is TGTGCCAGCAGTGCCCTGGTGGGAGGGTGGAATAATGAAAAACTGTTTTTT. This codes for CASSALVGGWNNEKLFF.

The chain links TRBV3-1 (or the pseudogene TRBV3-2) to TRBJ1-3; weak D call: TRBD1 (6 bases). V lost 0 bases, J lost 4 bases, and 10 bases lay in between. The CDR3 runs 15 residues. Germline V gene sequence: CDR1 LGHDT, CDR2 YNNKEL (reference sequence). CDR3 sequence (DNA): TGTGCCAGCAGCCAAGATCGAGGGGGAGGAAACACCATATATTTT. Translating gives CASSQDRGGGNTIYF.

The gene calls are TRBV4-1 and TRBJ1-5; tentative D call: TRBD1 (6 bases). The V gene lost 6 bases and the J gene lost 0 bases, with 15 bases spanning the gap. CDR3 length: 16 residues. Germline assignment: CDR1 MGHRA and CDR2 YSYEKL. In DNA form, the CDR3 reads TGCGCCAGCAGACAAAACCGGGACATTAGCAATCAGCCCCAGCATTTT. It encodes CASRQNRDISNQPQHF.

This clone came up once. The rearrangement links TRBV6-2 or TRBV6-3 to TRBJ1-5; D might be TRBD1 (5 bases). CDR3 length: 14 amino acids. V lost 6 bases and J 0 bases, leaving 9 bases between the germline ends. Germline CDR1 is MNHEY and CDR2 is SVGEGT. The CDR3 here is CASSNRNSNQPQHF. The CDR3 nucleotides are TGTGCCAGCAGCAACAGGAATAGCAATCAGCCCCAGCATTTT.

The rearrangement links TRBV7-2 to TRBJ2-2; D not resolved. Germline CDR1 and CDR2: SGHTA and FQGNSA. This CDR3 spans 13 amino acids. Trimming removed 7 bases from V and 0 bases from J, with 6 bases in between. For the CDR3, the DNA is TGTGCCAGCATGCAGGCGAACACCGGGGAGCTGTTTTTT. Amino acid sequence: CASMQANTGELFF.

The gene calls are TRBV5-1 and TRBJ2-5; TRBD2 is a possible D gene (5 bases). The germline CDR1 and CDR2 sequences are SGHRS and YFSETQ. The CDR3 consists of 13 residues. Trimming removed 4 bases from V and 0 bases from J, with 7 bases in between. The CDR3 loop reads CASSPGDQETQYF. The CDR3, as DNA: TGCGCCAGCAGCCCCGGGGACCAAGAGACCCAGTACTTC.

V gene TRBV5-1 combines with J gene TRBJ1-4; TRBD1 agrees at 7 bases. The CDR3 is 17 amino acids. Looked up from germline, CDR1 is SGHRS and CDR2 is YFSETQ. The V and J ends lost 4 bases and 4 bases, in that order; junction bases with no gene match: 13. The CDR3 reads CASSPYPLTGINEKLFF. CDR3 sequence (DNA): TGCGCCAGCAGCCCCTACCCCCTGACAGGGATTAATGAAAAACTGTTTTTT.

The chain joins TRBV12-3 or TRBV12-4 to TRBJ1-2, with D hard to call. This CDR3 contains 12 residues. Trimming removed 10 bases from V and 4 bases from J, with 13 bases in between. For the CDR3, the DNA is TGTGCCACCGAAGGCAGCGCCTATGGCTACACCTTC. Encoded protein: CATEGSAYGYTF.

The chain couples TRBV11-3 to TRBJ2-2, with D hard to call. The V gene lost 0 bases and the J gene lost 4 bases, with 12 bases spanning the gap. Germline CDR1 is SGHNT and CDR2 is YENEEA. This CDR3 has 16 amino acids. CDR3: CASSLEGRNPTGELFF. The CDR3 region has the DNA TGTGCCAGCAGCTTAGAGGGCAGGAATCCCACCGGGGAGCTGTTTTTT.

V and J are TRBV6-5 and TRBJ2-1; D could derive from TRBD1 or TRBD2 (6 bases each). This CDR3 spans 15 amino acids. Germline values: CDR1 MNHEY, CDR2 SVGAGI. The germline V and J ends were trimmed by 7 bases and 7 bases, with 20 bases remaining between them. CDR3 sequence: CASTRGTGGGNEQFF. CDR3 in DNA: TGTGCCAGCACTCGGGGGACCGGAGGGGGTAATGAGCAGTTCTTC.

The V call is TRBV6-5, the J call TRBJ2-2, with TRBD2 identical over 8 bases. V lost 6 bases and J lost 0; bases outside the gene matches: 3. The CDR3 length is 15 residues. Germline CDR1 and CDR2: MNHEY and SVGAGI. Here the CDR3 reads CASRRSGANTGELFF. CDR3 bases: TGTGCCAGCAGACGTAGCGGGGCGAACACCGGGGAGCTGTTTTTT.

The gene calls are TRBV27 and TRBJ1-3, with no clear D. V was pared by 5 bases and J by 3 bases, with 5 bases between. CDR3 size: 12 residues. CDR1 and CDR2 (germline): MNHEY, SMNVEV (reference sequence). Here the CDR3 DNA reads TGTGCCAGCAGTCCCGGTGGAAACACCATATATTTT. Protein: CASSPGGNTIYF.

This clone showed up just once. The chain uses TRBV19 and TRBJ1-1; D gene unclear. The CDR3 is 12 residues long. CDR1 LNHDA and CDR2 SQIVND come from the germline V gene (reference sequence). The V end was cut by 8 bases, the J end by 2 bases, with 9 bases between. The CDR3 DNA follows: TGTGCCAGTTCTATGCTTAACACTGAAGCTTTCTTT. Its protein is CASSMLNTEAFF.

V and J are TRBV10-2 and TRBJ1-1; 8 nucleotides agree with TRBD1. Germline-derived CDR1 and CDR2 are WSHSY and SAAADI. V dropped 6 bases and J dropped 1; count of bases not matched to a gene: 4. There are 14 residues in the CDR3. The CDR3 spells CASRPDRANTEAFF. DNA for the CDR3: TGCGCCAGCAGACCGGACAGGGCGAACACTGAAGCTTTCTTT.

The chain joins TRBV5-1 to TRBJ1-1; D perhaps matches TRBD1 (6 bases). This CDR3 has 16 residues. Trimming left V 4 bases short and J 4 bases short, with 20 bases between. Looked up from germline, CDR1 is SGHRS and CDR2 is YFSETQ. Written as DNA, the CDR3 is TGCGCCAGCAGCCCGAGTGGCAGGGGAAGGGCCACTGAAGCTTTCTTT. Amino acid sequence: CASSPSGRGRATEAFF.